One and the same sample provided the 13 T cell receptor beta chains below, sequenced in a study of blood T cells in healthy people across ages. Alongside a J-beta primer mix, a sample-barcoded 5' primer served in a second PCR lasting about 7 to 12 cycles. MiXCR was run by TCRdb on the 5' RACE reads, yielding one entry per CDR3 protein. The sample records hundreds of thousands of distinct CDR3 sequences, roughly 30% being singletons. The material sequenced was blood. The receptors were sampled from a woman of 80 years or more in good health.

This chain connects TRBV29-1 to TRBJ2-1; D unclear. V gave up 3 bases and J gave up 6 bases, with 3 bases separating them. Germline V gives CDR1 SQVTM, CDR2 ANQGSEA. The CDR3 runs 10 residues. The CDR3, as DNA: TGCAGCGTTGACAGCAATGAGCAGTTCTTC. Protein sequence: CSVDSNEQFF.

The table lists this clonotype with a count of one. This may arise from a read error, as a much more abundant clone is one base away. V is TRBV6-5 and J is TRBJ2-7; 15 nucleotides match TRBD2. With V trimmed by 11 bases and J by 2 bases, 10 bases remained unmatched. The CDR3 totals 16 residues. CDR1 is MNHEY and CDR2 is SVGAGI in the germline V gene. CDR3 nucleotides: TGTGCCGGCATTGGGACTAGCGGGGGGCGGCCCTACGAGCAGTACTTC. This translates into CAGIGTSGGRPYEQYF.

The chain couples TRBV20-1 to TRBJ1-1, with D possibly matching TRBD1 (6 bases). There are 14 residues in the CDR3. Germline V gene sequence: CDR1 DFQATT, CDR2 SNEGSKA (reference sequence). The V end lost 3 bases, the J end lost 1 base, and 12 bases lay between the germline ends. CDR3 nucleotides: TGCAGTGCTAGTCCTGGACAGAGGAACACTGAAGCTTTCTTT. Protein sequence: CSASPGQRNTEAFF.

Details on this clonotype: A much larger clone sits a single nucleotide away, making a read error possible. The rearrangement links TRBV13 to TRBJ2-5; TRBD1 aligns across 9 bases. Germline V gene lookup returns CDR1 PRHDT and CDR2 FYEKMQ (reference sequence). CDR3 length: 16 amino acids. The CDR3 spells CASSILGQGYQETLYF. In DNA form, the CDR3 reads TGTGCCAGCAGCATCCTGGGACAGGGCTACCAAGAGACCCTGTACTTC.

This clonotype has at least ten counts. The chain links TRBV7-3 to TRBJ2-3; TRBD2 is a possible D gene (6 bases). Germline V gene lookup returns CDR1 SGHTA and CDR2 FQGTGA. CDR3 length: 15 residues. V was clipped by 4 bases and J by 2 bases, with 13 bases between them. The DNA for the CDR3 is TGTGCCAGCAGCTCGGGCGGGACTTACACAGATACGCAGTATTTT. This codes for CASSSGGTYTDTQYF.

This clonotype was observed many times. The chain carries TRBV12-3 or TRBV12-4 and TRBJ2-1; no definite D call. Trimming removed 3 bases from V and 0 bases from J, with 12 bases in between. The CDR3 contains 16 residues. The CDR3 region is CASSLFVRSSYNEQFF. Here the CDR3 DNA reads TGTGCCAGCAGTTTGTTTGTCAGAAGCTCCTACAATGAGCAGTTCTTC.

This clonotype was seen repeatedly, ten times or more. One junction end does not reproduce the germline sequence, and a read error may be involved. This chain joins TRBV5-1 and TRBJ2-5, with 7 nucleotides matching TRBD2. The CDR3 is made up of 14 amino acids. Germline loops: CDR1 SGHRS, CDR2 YFSETQ. The CDR3 nucleotides are TGTGCCAGCAGCTTAGCGGGCGGGGGAGAGACCCAGTACTTC. Translation gives CASSLAGGGETQYF. Variable domain in full (rest from reference TRBV5-1 and TRBJ2-5): KAGVTQTPRYLIKTRGQQVTLSCSPISGHRSVSWYQQTPGQGLQFLFEYFSETQRNKGNFPGRFSGRQFSNSRSEMNVSTLELGDSALYLCASSLAGGGETQYFGPGTRLLVL.

Ten or more counts support this clonotype. The V and J genes are TRBV7-9 and TRBJ2-3, with TRBD1 matching 7 bases. Losses at the gene ends were 4 bases for V and 2 bases for J; bases not matched to a gene: 9. The CDR3 runs to 16 residues. Germline V lookup: CDR1 SEHNR, CDR2 FQNEAQ (reference sequence). CDR3 coding DNA: TGTGCCAGCAGCTCGACAGGGCCAAGGGACACAGATACGCAGTATTTT. Its translation is CASSSTGPRDTDTQYF.

This chain links TRBV20-1 with TRBJ2-4, with D maybe TRBD2 (6 bases). V shed 0 bases and J shed 0 bases, with 12 bases lying between them. Looked up from germline, CDR1 is DFQATT and CDR2 is SNEGSKA (reference sequence). The CDR3 extends over 16 amino acids. The CDR3 DNA is TGCAGTGCTAGAGATCTGCGGGGACTAGCCAAAAACATTCAGTACTTC. It translates to CSARDLRGLAKNIQYF.

Comment on this clonotype: A much larger clone differs by one base, so this may be a read error. The chain uses TRBV20-1 and TRBJ2-7; 10 nucleotides match TRBD2. The CDR3 spans 14 residues. Germline V lookup: CDR1 DFQATT, CDR2 SNEGSKA (reference sequence). The junction had 10 bases not matched to a gene; V was cut back by 4 bases and J by 7 bases. The CDR3 DNA follows: TGCAGTGCTACAACTAGCGGGGAAAACAATGAGCAGTACTTC. This sequence encodes CSATTSGENNEQYF.

In its sample, this clonotype was seen many times. V is TRBV30 and J is TRBJ2-5; TRBD2 might be the D (7 bases). This CDR3 has 15 amino acids. Trimming left V 3 bases short and J 2 bases short, with 16 bases between. Germline loops: CDR1 GTSNPN, CDR2 SVGIG (reference sequence). The CDR3 here is CAWSALGGAQETQYF. CDR3 in DNA: TGTGCCTGGAGCGCGCTAGGGGGGGCTCAAGAGACCCAGTACTTC.

With respect to this clonotype: This could be a read error, since a much larger clone is one nucleotide away. J is TRBJ2-3 and V is TRBV20-1; D is ambiguous. The V gene's germline CDR1 is DFQATT and CDR2 SNEGSKA (reference sequence). V lost 6 bases, J lost 2 bases, and 21 bases lay in between. There are 16 residues in the CDR3. The CDR3 spells CSARPQKRVYTDTQYF. The CDR3 bases are TGCAGTGCGCGTCCCCAGAAACGGGTATACACAGATACGCAGTATTTT.

Worth noting for this clonotype: Possible read error: a much larger clone is one base away. The chain joins TRBV5-5 to TRBJ2-1, with a tentative D call TRBD1 (6 bases). V dropped 5 bases and J dropped 13 bases, with 22 bases sitting between them. This CDR3 has 14 residues. Germline loops: CDR1 SGHKS, CDR2 YYEKEE (reference sequence). Here the CDR3 reads CASRSYTGLETQFF. For the CDR3, the DNA is TGTGCCAGCAGATCATACACAGGGTTGGAGACCCAGTTCTTC. Full variable domain (rest looked up from reference TRBV5-5 and TRBJ2-1): DAGVTQSPTHLIKTRGQQVTLRCSPISGHKSVSWYQQVLGQGPQFIFQYYEKEERGRGNFPDRFSARQFPNYSSELNVNALLLGDSALYLCASRSYTGLETQFFGPGTRLTVL.